This T cell receptor (beta chain) was sequenced for a study of T cell repertoires in cytomegalovirus infection. On the study more broadly: TCR beta signatures that were public indicated CMV infection and matching HLA type.

Between the trimmed V and J ends, which lost 5 bases and 5 bases, there was a span of 16 bases. The CDR3 consists of 15 residues. TCRdb recomputed calls from the reads with MiXCR, one row per CDR3 protein. This table has some 500,000 distinct CDR3 sequences, over 35% appearing once. Notes on this clonotype: Its antigen is unidentified.

The chain combines TRBV12-3 or TRBV12-4 with TRBJ1-5; a possible D gene is TRBD1 (6 bases). The receptor comes from a human donor in good health (CMV status not recorded). Some clones in this sample may be carry-over from other donors' samples. This specimen was cultured PBMCs, taken from culture after CMV antigen stimulation. The chain's CDR3 is CASSRKQGGDQPQHF. Written as DNA, the CDR3 is TGTGCCAGCAGTCGTAAACAGGGAGGAGATCAGCCCCAGCATTTT.